Listed below are T cell receptor beta chains from one sample, sequenced in a study of cytomegalovirus exposure and HLA in healthy donors. Data came from immunoSEQ multiplex PCR; TCRdb stores just in-frame clones and leaves some out. The table records around 210,000 clones, about three quarters of them present only once. Material: PBMCs. All receptors derive from a boy aged 10-17 years in good health and CMV-seronegative. CDR3s include the opening cysteine and the closing phenylalanine or tryptophan. The D gene is left open where the match is weak. Some rows have no size entry. The others give once, few or many, or a class for an expanded clone.

D: NA
V: TRBV28
length: 16
size: NA
J: TRBJ1-3
DNA: TGTGCCAGCAGTCCACCCAGGGCCTTCTCTGGAAACACCATATATTTT
CDR3: CASSPPRAFSGNTIYF

D: NA
V: TRBV29-1
length: 14
size: few
J: TRBJ2-6
DNA: TGCAGCGTTGTTCAGGGATCTGGGGCCAACGTCCTGACTTTC
CDR3: CSVVQGSGANVLTF

D: TRBD1
V: TRBV7-9
length: 14
size: NA
J: TRBJ2-7
DNA: TGTGCCAGCAGCAAGCGGACAGGGGGGCGCGAGCAGTACTTC
CDR3: CASSKRTGGREQYF

D: NA
V: TRBV6-1
length: 14
size: once
J: TRBJ1-3
DNA: TGTGCCAGCTCCGGGATAAGCTCTGGAAACACCATATATTTT
CDR3: CASSGISSGNTIYF

D: TRBD1
V: TRBV19
length: 16
size: NA
J: TRBJ2-5
DNA: TGTGCCCTTCTCTCATCCGGGGACAGGGTACAAGAGACCCAGTACTTC
CDR3: CALLSSGDRVQETQYF

D: NA
V: TRBV11-2
length: 13
size: NA
J: TRBJ2-3
DNA: TGTGCCAGCAGCTTACACGAGACAGATACGCAGTATTTT
CDR3: CASSLHETDTQYF

D: NA
V: TRBV6-6
length: 14
size: NA
J: TRBJ2-3
DNA: TGTGCCAGCAGTTACCGGGGTAGCACAGATACGCAGTATTTT
CDR3: CASSYRGSTDTQYF

D: TRBD1
V: TRBV15
length: 14
size: NA
J: TRBJ2-1
DNA: TGTGCCATCACGGGACAGGGGGCCTACAATGAGCAGTTCTTC
CDR3: CAITGQGAYNEQFF

D: TRBD1
V: TRBV6-9
length: 15
size: NA
J: TRBJ1-4
DNA: TGTGCCAGCGCGGACAGGGGGCAGACTAATGAAAAACTGTTTTTT
CDR3: CASADRGQTNEKLFF

D: NA
V: TRBV21-1
length: 16
size: NA
J: TRBJ2-5
DNA: TGTGCCAGCAGCAAAAAAGAGAGGGCCTTAGAAGAGACCCAGTACTTC
CDR3: CASSKKERALEETQYF

D: NA
V: TRBV11-3
length: 14
size: few
J: TRBJ2-3
DNA: TGTGCCAGCAGCTTAGATCCGAGCACAGATACGCAGTATTTT
CDR3: CASSLDPSTDTQYF

D: NA
V: TRBV5-4
length: 15
size: NA
J: TRBJ2-7
DNA: TGTGCCAGCAGCTCCTCTAGGGGAGGTATGCACGAGCAGTACTTC
CDR3: CASSSSRGGMHEQYF

D: NA
V: TRBV11-3
length: 13
size: NA
J: TRBJ1-5
DNA: TGTGCCAGCAGTCTCTATAGCAATCAGCCCCAGCATTTT
CDR3: CASSLYSNQPQHF

D: TRBD2
V: TRBV15
length: 16
size: NA
J: TRBJ2-1
DNA: TGTGCCACCAGCAGTAATCGACTAGCGCTCTACAATGAGCAGTTCTTC
CDR3: CATSSNRLALYNEQFF

D: TRBD2
V: TRBV5-1
length: 18
size: NA
J: TRBJ2-3
DNA: TGCGCCAGCAGCTTTAATCCCCGGACTAGCGGTTTGGGAGATACGCAGTATTTT
CDR3: CASSFNPRTSGLGDTQYF

D: TRBD2
V: TRBV7-9
length: 14
size: NA
J: TRBJ2-5
DNA: TGTGCCAGCAGTTTCGGACTAGCGGAAGAGACCCAGTACTTC
CDR3: CASSFGLAEETQYF

D: NA
V: TRBV6-1
length: 11
size: NA
J: TRBJ2-1
DNA: TGTGCCAGCAGTGAACGGGGTGAGCAGTTCTTC
CDR3: CASSERGEQFF

D: NA
V: TRBV19
length: 14
size: NA
J: TRBJ1-1
DNA: TGTGCCAGTAGTATACTCCGGGAAAGGACTGAAGCTTTCTTT
CDR3: CASSILRERTEAFF

D: NA
V: TRBV2
length: 10
size: NA
J: TRBJ1-2
DNA: TGTGCCAGCGGGGCGCGGGGCTACACCTTC
CDR3: CASGARGYTF

D: NA
V: TRBV9
length: 16
size: NA
J: TRBJ2-3
DNA: TGTGCCAGCAGCGTAGACTGGGGGCTTAGTGTAGATACGCAGTATTTT
CDR3: CASSVDWGLSVDTQYF

D: NA
V: TRBV27
length: 12
size: once
J: TRBJ2-7
DNA: TGTGCCAGCAGTTTAGGAGGATACGAGCAGTACTTC
CDR3: CASSLGGYEQYF

D: TRBD2
V: TRBV7-9
length: 15
size: NA
J: TRBJ2-2
DNA: TGTGCCAGCAGCTTTTCTAGCGGGAACACCGGGGAGCTGTTTTTT
CDR3: CASSFSSGNTGELFF

D: NA
V: TRBV6-5
length: 13
size: once
J: TRBJ2-5
DNA: TGTGCCAGCAGTTACGGCCAGGGGGAGACCCAGTACTTC
CDR3: CASSYGQGETQYF

D: NA
V: TRBV5-1
length: 17
size: NA
J: TRBJ2-3
DNA: TGCGCCAGCAGCTTGGCCTTACTAGGAGGCCTCTTAGATACGCAGTATTTT
CDR3: CASSLALLGGLLDTQYF

D: TRBD1
V: TRBV18
length: 18
size: NA
J: TRBJ1-1
DNA: TGTGCCAGCTCACCATTTGTGGGACAGGGGTTGGAGAACACTGAAGCTTTCTTT
CDR3: CASSPFVGQGLENTEAFF

D: NA
V: TRBV14
length: 16
size: NA
J: TRBJ2-3
DNA: TGTGCCAGCAGCCAAGATGAGGCCTCTTCCACAGATACGCAGTATTTT
CDR3: CASSQDEASSTDTQYF

D: NA
V: TRBV2
length: 14
size: NA
J: TRBJ1-1
DNA: TGTGCCAGCAGTGACTCCTCAGGGAACACTGAAGCTTTCTTT
CDR3: CASSDSSGNTEAFF

D: NA
V: TRBV30
length: 16
size: NA
J: TRBJ1-3
DNA: TGTGCCTGGAGTGTAGGGGGGGCAGGCGCTGGAAACACCATATATTTT
CDR3: CAWSVGGAGAGNTIYF

D: TRBD2
V: TRBV7-9
length: 15
size: NA
J: TRBJ2-1
DNA: TGTTCCAGCAGCTTTGGGACTAGCGGGGAGGATGAGCAGTTCTTC
CDR3: CSSSFGTSGEDEQFF

D: TRBD1
V: TRBV7-9
length: 14
size: NA
J: TRBJ1-3
DNA: TGTGCCAGCAGCCCCACAGGGGTGATAAACACCATATATTTT
CDR3: CASSPTGVINTIYF

D: TRBD1
V: TRBV6-6
length: 15
size: NA
J: TRBJ1-2
DNA: TGTGCCAGCAGGGCAGCCGGAGGGGGCGGGTATGGCTACACCTTC
CDR3: CASRAAGGGGYGYTF

D: NA
V: TRBV11-3
length: 14
size: NA
J: TRBJ2-5
DNA: TGTGCCAGCAGCTTAGACCACTCCCAAGAGACCCAGTACTTC
CDR3: CASSLDHSQETQYF

D: TRBD1
V: TRBV7-9
length: 15
size: NA
J: TRBJ1-3
DNA: TGTGCCAGCAGCTCTCAGGGGGCAAGTGGAAACACCATATATTTT
CDR3: CASSSQGASGNTIYF

D: NA
V: TRBV30
length: 13
size: NA
J: TRBJ2-3
DNA: TGTGCCTGGAGGTGGCCGAGCACAGATACGCAGTATTTT
CDR3: CAWRWPSTDTQYF

D: TRBD2
V: TRBV18
length: 16
size: NA
J: TRBJ2-7
DNA: TGTGCCAGCTCACCGACTAGCAACCGAGTCTCCTACGAGCAGTACTTC
CDR3: CASSPTSNRVSYEQYF

D: NA
V: TRBV2
length: 15
size: NA
J: TRBJ1-2
DNA: TGTGCCAGCAGTGAGAAGTTTCTAAGTAACTATGGCTACACCTTC
CDR3: CASSEKFLSNYGYTF

D: NA
V: TRBV14
length: 16
size: once
J: TRBJ2-7
DNA: TGTGCCAGCAGCCAAGCGGTTGGGGGGGCGAGATCCGAGCAGTACTTC
CDR3: CASSQAVGGARSEQYF

D: TRBD1
V: TRBV27
length: 15
size: NA
J: TRBJ1-2
DNA: TGTGCCAGCAGAAGTCCCAGACAGGGGGCGGGTGGCTACACCTTC
CDR3: CASRSPRQGAGGYTF

D: NA
V: TRBV7-2
length: 13
size: NA
J: TRBJ2-1
DNA: TGTGCCAGCAGCTTAGACTCCCCTGATGAGCAGTTCTTC
CDR3: CASSLDSPDEQFF

D: NA
V: TRBV5-1
length: 15
size: NA
J: TRBJ2-3
DNA: TGCGCCAGCAGCCCCACCGGCCAGGGAGGAGATACGCAGTATTTT
CDR3: CASSPTGQGGDTQYF

D: NA
V: TRBV13
length: 16
size: NA
J: TRBJ2-7
DNA: TGTGCCAGCAGCTTAGGCCGGGGCGGGGCTCTCTACGAGCAGTACTTC
CDR3: CASSLGRGGALYEQYF

D: TRBD1
V: TRBV27
length: 18
size: NA
J: TRBJ1-2
DNA: TGTGCCAGCAGTTTACTGGGACAGTGGTCCGGGCCGAACTATGGCTACACCTTC
CDR3: CASSLLGQWSGPNYGYTF

D: TRBD2
V: TRBV27
length: 15
size: once
J: TRBJ2-2
DNA: TGTGCCAGCAGTTTAATCGGCGGGGGACCCGGGGAGCTGTTTTTT
CDR3: CASSLIGGGPGELFF

D: NA
V: TRBV5-4
length: 14
size: few
J: TRBJ1-2
DNA: TGTGCCAGTACCGTGGGGGGGCGCGACTATGGCTACACCTTC
CDR3: CASTVGGRDYGYTF

D: NA
V: TRBV5-4
length: 11
size: NA
J: TRBJ2-1
DNA: TGTGCCAGCAGCCGGGACTGGGAGCAGTTCTTC
CDR3: CASSRDWEQFF

D: TRBD1
V: TRBV11-2
length: 17
size: NA
J: TRBJ2-3
DNA: TGTGCCAGCAGCTTAGGGACAGGGGCCCGGAACCCAGATACGCAGTATTTT
CDR3: CASSLGTGARNPDTQYF

D: TRBD2
V: TRBV29-1
length: 15
size: NA
J: TRBJ2-3
DNA: TGCAGCGTGGCCGGACTAGCGGGAGTAGTAGATACGCAGTATTTT
CDR3: CSVAGLAGVVDTQYF

D: TRBD2
V: TRBV30
length: 15
size: once
J: TRBJ2-3
DNA: TGTGCCTGGAGCCGTAGCGGGGGGAGCACAGATACGCAGTATTTT
CDR3: CAWSRSGGSTDTQYF

D: NA
V: TRBV12-5
length: 14
size: few
J: TRBJ1-2
DNA: TGTGCTAGTGGTTCTAGCAGGAATAACTATGGCTACACCTTC
CDR3: CASGSSRNNYGYTF

D: NA
V: TRBV5-6
length: 15
size: NA
J: TRBJ1-2
DNA: TGTGCCAGCAGCTTGATGCCGGGTACAAACTATGGCTACACCTTC
CDR3: CASSLMPGTNYGYTF

D: TRBD1
V: TRBV11-3
length: 16
size: NA
J: TRBJ1-1
DNA: TGTGCCAGCAGCCCACTTCCCGGGACAGGGGCAACTGAAGCTTTCTTT
CDR3: CASSPLPGTGATEAFF

D: NA
V: TRBV19
length: 12
size: NA
J: TRBJ1-1
DNA: TGTGCCAGTAGTATCAATAGCGCCGAAGCTTTCTTT
CDR3: CASSINSAEAFF

D: NA
V: TRBV29-1
length: 15
size: NA
J: TRBJ1-1
DNA: TGCAGCGTAAGAAAGACAGTATCCCTGAACACTGAAGCTTTCTTT
CDR3: CSVRKTVSLNTEAFF

D: TRBD1
V: TRBV11-2
length: 14
size: NA
J: TRBJ1-1
DNA: TGTGCCAGCAGTTCGGGACAGGGGGTCACTGAAGCTTTCTTT
CDR3: CASSSGQGVTEAFF